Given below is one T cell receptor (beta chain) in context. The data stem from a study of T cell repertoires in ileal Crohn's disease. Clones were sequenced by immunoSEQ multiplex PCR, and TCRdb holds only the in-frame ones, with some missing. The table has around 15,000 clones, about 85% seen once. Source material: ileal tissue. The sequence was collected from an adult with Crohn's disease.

Written as DNA, the CDR3 is TGTGCCAGCAGCGTAGGAGCGGGAGCATTCTCCTACGAGCAGTACTTC. Translating it yields CASSVGAGAFSYEQYF. This chain uses TRBV9 with TRBJ2-7, with TRBD2 matching over 8 bases. CDR3 length equals 16 residues. Germline lookup yields CDR1 SGDLS and CDR2 YYNGEE. Unmatched junction bases numbered 5, after V lost 0 bases and J lost 0 bases.